This record looks at one T cell receptor (beta chain) sequence and its context. This CDR3 is built from 16 residues. Per germline, CDR1 SGDLS and CDR2 YYNGEE. The V gene lost 3 bases and the J gene lost 0 bases, with 13 bases spanning the gap. Both 60 Vbeta primers and 13 Jbeta primers went into the PCR. The repertoire was sequenced with immunoSEQ multiplex PCR; TCRdb's copy has only in-frame clones and lacks some. There are approximately 150,000 clones in the sample; 75% occur only once, and 11% lies in the top ten. The data stem from a study of cytomegalovirus exposure and HLA in healthy donors. Sequencing was done on a sample of PBMCs. The sequence was obtained from a man aged 18-30 years in good health and CMV-seropositive. The chain is built from TRBV9 and TRBJ2-1; weak D call: TRBD2 (5 bases). CDR3 in amino acids: CASSALGKSSYNEQFF. The CDR3 nucleotides are TGTGCCAGCAGCGCACTAGGGAAAAGCTCCTACAATGAGCAGTTCTTC.